This paragraph reports one T cell receptor beta chain. Individuals drawn from under 30 US areas were about 18 to 100 years old. The study assigned cohorts using participant-reported clinical history. Generated by immunoSEQ multiplex PCR, the TCRdb table keeps only in-frame clones and is missing some. The repertoire holds a few hundred thousand clones, more than 75% seen once, with roughly 2% in the top ten. This specimen belongs to a study of blood T cell repertoires in COVID-19. Turning to the study itself: Donors of Cohort 3 who recovered were those that had two negative PCRs, clearance, or symptom resolution. Specimens from acute and convalescent COVID-19 originated in the United States, Italy and Spain.

The CDR3 has 13 amino acids. Germline-derived CDR1 and CDR2 are PRHDT and FYEKMQ (reference sequence). With 0 bases removed from V and 8 bases from J, the gap between germline ends came to 10 bases. This sequence was found in a man in his forties or fifties in a cohort exposed to, infected with or recovered from COVID-19 (not recorded which). The chain employs TRBV13 and TRBJ1-2; perhaps TRBD1 as D (5 bases). The source material was PBMCs or T cells enriched from blood (not recorded which). The CDR3 DNA is TGTGCCAGCAGCTTAGGGCAGGGTGACGGCTACACCTTC. It specifies CASSLGQGDGYTF.